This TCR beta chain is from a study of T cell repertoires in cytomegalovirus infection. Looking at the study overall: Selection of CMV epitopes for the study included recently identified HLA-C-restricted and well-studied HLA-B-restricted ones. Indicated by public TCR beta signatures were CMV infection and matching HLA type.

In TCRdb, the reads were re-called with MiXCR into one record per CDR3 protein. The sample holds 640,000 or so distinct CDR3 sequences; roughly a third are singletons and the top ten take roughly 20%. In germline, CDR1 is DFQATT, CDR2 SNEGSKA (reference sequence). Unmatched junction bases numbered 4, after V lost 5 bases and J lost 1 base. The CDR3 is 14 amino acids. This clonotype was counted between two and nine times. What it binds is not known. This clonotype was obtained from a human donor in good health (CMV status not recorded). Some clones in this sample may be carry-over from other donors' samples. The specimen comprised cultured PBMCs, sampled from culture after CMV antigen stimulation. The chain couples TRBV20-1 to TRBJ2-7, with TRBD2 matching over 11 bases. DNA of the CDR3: TGCAGTGCTCCAACTAGCGGGGGATCCTACGAGCAGTACTTC. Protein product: CSAPTSGGSYEQYF.